The T cell receptor (beta chain) described here comes from a study of blood T cells in healthy people across ages. Study observations and caveats: Calculation of diversity from one million T cells yielded estimates considered to be underestimates. In older individuals, TCR beta diversity per million T cells was lower, falling roughly linearly with age.

A second PCR, run for about 6 to 12 cycles, used a sample-barcoded 5' primer plus a J-beta primer mix. TCRdb processed the 5' RACE reads anew with MiXCR; each CDR3 protein has one entry. The sample carries about 770,000 distinct CDR3 sequences, roughly 44% recorded once. Worth noting for this clonotype: The antigen remains undetermined.

V gave up 5 bases and J gave up 0 bases, with 17 bases separating them. Germline CDR1 reads DFQATT; CDR2 reads SNEGSKA (reference sequence). CDR3 size: 15 residues. Sequencing was done on a sample of blood. The TCR comes from a man aged 55-75 years in good health. The rearrangement joins TRBV20-1 to TRBJ2-7, with D perhaps matching TRBD1 (5 bases). The CDR3 protein is CSAPNTDNFSYEQYF. CDR3 DNA: TGCAGTGCTCCCAACACGGACAACTTCTCCTACGAGCAGTACTTC.